This is a list of T cell receptor beta chains from one sample in a study of blood T cell repertoires in COVID-19. The table came from immunoSEQ multiplex PCR; TCRdb's copy has only in-frame clones and leaves some out. The sample contains about 220,000 clones, roughly 85% of which appear only once. Sequenced sample: peripheral blood. Every receptor here comes from a woman in her sixties or seventies with COVID-19, enrolled during active disease. CDR3s include the opening cysteine and the closing phenylalanine or tryptophan. D genes are given only for firm matches. The listing skips clone size in some rows; elsewhere it reads once, few, many or a size class.

D gene: .
clone size: .
J gene: TRBJ1-6
V gene: TRBV18
CDR3 DNA: TGTGCCAGCGAGCAGGGGAACTCTAATTCACCCCTCCACTTT
CDR3 protein: CASEQGNSNSPLHF

D gene: .
clone size: .
J gene: TRBJ1-3
V gene: TRBV7-2
CDR3 DNA: TGTGCCAGCAGCTTAGGTGGCGGCAACTCTGGAAACACCATATATTTT
CDR3 protein: CASSLGGGNSGNTIYF

D gene: TRBD2
clone size: .
J gene: TRBJ2-3
V gene: TRBV11-2
CDR3 DNA: TGTGCCAGCAGCTTATTTGGGAGCGGGACGGATACGCAGTATTTT
CDR3 protein: CASSLFGSGTDTQYF

D gene: TRBD1
clone size: .
J gene: TRBJ1-3
V gene: TRBV6-2/TRBV6-3
CDR3 DNA: TGTGCCAGCAGTCTGACAGGGGCCGGAAACACCATATATTTT
CDR3 protein: CASSLTGAGNTIYF

D gene: TRBD1
clone size: .
J gene: TRBJ1-2
V gene: TRBV9
CDR3 DNA: TGTGCCAGCAGCGTCTCTATCCCGGATCGGACAGGGAACTATGGCTACACCTTC
CDR3 protein: CASSVSIPDRTGNYGYTF

D gene: .
clone size: .
J gene: TRBJ2-1
V gene: TRBV21-1
CDR3 DNA: TGTGCCAGCAGCAAAGAGTGGGGACTAGCTGCCAATGAGCAGTTCTTC
CDR3 protein: CASSKEWGLAANEQFF

D gene: .
clone size: .
J gene: TRBJ1-1
V gene: TRBV2
CDR3 DNA: TGTGCCTCCGATCCCGGAGGGGACACTGAAGCTTTCTTT
CDR3 protein: CASDPGGDTEAFF

D gene: TRBD1
clone size: once
J gene: TRBJ2-1
V gene: TRBV18
CDR3 DNA: TGTGCCAGCTCAGCAACAACAGGGGGTTCCTACAATGAGCAGTTCTTC
CDR3 protein: CASSATTGGSYNEQFF

D gene: TRBD1
clone size: .
J gene: TRBJ2-7
V gene: TRBV11-2
CDR3 DNA: TGTGCCAGCAGCTTGGCGGGACAGGGGGTCAGGCAGTACTTC
CDR3 protein: CASSLAGQGVRQYF

D gene: .
clone size: few
J gene: TRBJ2-6
V gene: TRBV5-6
CDR3 DNA: TGTGCCAGCAGCTTGAGGGCAGGGGCGCTGGCTGGGGCCAACGTCCTGACTTTC
CDR3 protein: CASSLRAGALAGANVLTF

D gene: .
clone size: .
J gene: TRBJ2-2
V gene: TRBV5-4
CDR3 DNA: TGTGCCAGCAGCTTGGACAGGCGTAATACCGGGGAGCTGTTTTTT
CDR3 protein: CASSLDRRNTGELFF

D gene: .
clone size: .
J gene: TRBJ2-2
V gene: TRBV9
CDR3 DNA: TGTGCCAGCAACCCGAGGGGCAGGGGACCCCCCGGGGAGCTGTTTTTT
CDR3 protein: CASNPRGRGPPGELFF

D gene: .
clone size: .
J gene: TRBJ1-1
V gene: TRBV12-5
CDR3 DNA: TGTGCTAGTGGTTTGGTACTGACAGATGATATGAACACTGAAGCTTTCTTT
CDR3 protein: CASGLVLTDDMNTEAFF

D gene: .
clone size: .
J gene: TRBJ2-5
V gene: TRBV6-2/TRBV6-3
CDR3 DNA: TGTGCCAGCAGTTATCCTGAGACCCAGTACTTC
CDR3 protein: CASSYPETQYF

D gene: .
clone size: .
J gene: TRBJ2-4
V gene: TRBV6-2/TRBV6-3
CDR3 DNA: TGTGCCAGCAGTAACTCCGGGACTGAGAACATTCAGTACTTC
CDR3 protein: CASSNSGTENIQYF

D gene: .
clone size: .
J gene: TRBJ2-5
V gene: TRBV7-2
CDR3 DNA: TGTGCCAGCAGTTGGGCCACAAAGGGGGAGACCCAGTACTTC
CDR3 protein: CASSWATKGETQYF

D gene: .
clone size: .
J gene: TRBJ2-5
V gene: TRBV7-9
CDR3 DNA: TGTGCCAGCAGCTTAGGTCAGGGGATTGAGACCCAGTACTTC
CDR3 protein: CASSLGQGIETQYF